What follows is one T cell receptor (beta chain) and its context. Its antigen is still unknown. It has no much larger one-base neighbor in the sample; base qualities were not kept. From the cysteine through the phenylalanine, the CDR3 covers 13 amino acids. Here the CDR3 DNA is all that survives: 39 bases in frame from base 1. The germline V gene provides CDR1 MNHEY and CDR2 SVGAGI. V drops 6 bases and J drops 7 bases, leaving 12 bases in between. Blood samples were collected up to 4 times in the first month after transplant and then at least monthly when available. The sample belongs to a study of graft-versus-host responses after intestinal transplantation (dated by TCRdb to 2020 to 2022). Background on the whole study: Recipients received multivisceral, liver-intestinal, or isolated intestinal transplants. A peak of at least 4% donor T cells among recipient peripheral blood mononuclear cells was the definition used for donor T cell macrochimerism. The cohort enrolled under 25 intestinal transplant recipients including one retransplant, and a few patients lacking pretransplant specimens were excluded. All recipients received anti-thymocyte globulin induction followed by maintenance tacrolimus and steroids for three to four years. Samples from a few later patients were sequenced in-house on an Illumina MiSeq with MiXCR processing rather than by the commercial service. After intestinal transplantation, graft-versus-host and host-versus-graft alloreactive T cell clones in the graft, circulation and bone marrow were tracked using bulk TCR-beta CDR3 sequencing. To identify alloreactive clones, pre-transplant mixed lymphocyte reaction products were sequenced and compared with unstimulated pre-transplant donor and recipient T cells.

The receptor library was made with the immunoSEQ multiplex PCR assay. High-throughput TCR-beta CDR3 sequencing of genomic DNA from most patients was performed by Adaptive Biotechnologies. The paper's processing steps were these. Adaptive's ImmunoSEQ software supplied the TCR sequencing data for 18 patients, while MiXCR and VDJtools were used to process a few other patients. CDR3 nucleotide sequences shared between donor and recipient were removed because the origin of such sequences could not be assigned. At least 2-fold expansion over unstimulated cells and a minimum CFSE-low frequency of 0.002% (template counts) or 0.001% (read counts) were required for clones to be classified as alloreactive. Mappable clones were those detected in sequenced pre-transplant spleen, lymph node, or MLR CFSE-low populations of the donor or recipient. The cumulative frequency of alloreactive clones was calculated as a percentage of all sequences, weighted by copy number. TCRdb stores this immuneACCESS table with in-frame sequences only. Part of the clones is absent; in the studies checked, under half of the shortfall reflects unresolved V genes, and no reason is known for the rest. V, J and clone size derive from that table, while D and trimming were established from the DNA sequence. Here the sample has 15,000 to 20,000 clones; over 70% occur a single time. Clones ranked in the top ten supply about 1.9% of the sample.

What the work shows at the level of the full study, not this receptor alone: Early after transplant, declines in HvG clones were associated with peak levels of circulating GvH clones. High GvH to HvG T cell clonal ratios were observed in the allografts of patients with donor T cell macrochimerism. Conclusions were limited by the relatively low number and heterogeneity of intestinal transplant patients. GvH clones turned up in recipient bone marrow, with some appearing earlier in ileal mucosa or blood, a pattern consistent with an intestinal mucosal origin.

The rearranged chain carries TRBV6-5 and TRBJ2-2; a weak D assignment points to TRBD2 (5 bases agree). This receptor was obtained from a human patient who received an intestinal transplant, so some T cells may come from the graft donor. Sequenced material: PBMCs, taken 14 days after transplant. Here the CDR3 is given as CASSPLESGELFF. The bases read TGTGCCAGCAGCCCACTAGAAAGCGGGGAGCTGTTTTTT.